These T cell receptor beta chains were read from a single sample in a study of shared clonotypes between healthy human individuals. Sequencing was performed with immunoSEQ multiplex PCR; in TCRdb, only in-frame clones are kept and a portion is missing. The sample consists of roughly 2.5 million clones, 90% to 95% of them appearing once. The sequencing sample was made of naive CD4+ T cells sorted from blood. All receptors derive from a man aged 18 to 30 in good health. Both conserved end residues are part of each CDR3. D genes are given only for firm matches. Size tells how often a clone was seen (once, few, many) or the class of an expanded clone, and some rows leave it out.

v_gene: TRBV7-9; abundance: NA; j_gene: TRBJ1-2; d_gene: TRBD1; CDR3aa: CASSYSGTGGNYGYTF; CDR3nt: TGTGCCAGCAGCTACTCCGGGACAGGAGGGAACTATGGCTACACCTTC
v_gene: TRBV6-1; abundance: NA; j_gene: TRBJ1-4; d_gene: NA; CDR3aa: CASSEARAGREKLFF; CDR3nt: TGTGCCAGCAGTGAAGCGCGGGCGGGTAGGGAAAAACTGTTTTTT
v_gene: TRBV5-1; abundance: NA; j_gene: TRBJ2-5; d_gene: NA; CDR3aa: CASSQRWETQYF; CDR3nt: TGCGCCAGCAGCCAGCGATGGGAGACCCAGTACTTC
v_gene: TRBV7-2; abundance: NA; j_gene: TRBJ1-1; d_gene: TRBD1; CDR3aa: CASSFQGGNTEAFF; CDR3nt: TGTGCCAGCAGCTTTCAGGGGGGGAACACTGAAGCTTTCTTT
v_gene: TRBV9; abundance: NA; j_gene: TRBJ2-7; d_gene: NA; CDR3aa: CASSGLLGQGDEQYF; CDR3nt: TGTGCCAGCAGCGGATTACTGGGCCAGGGTGACGAGCAGTACTTC
v_gene: TRBV30; abundance: NA; j_gene: TRBJ2-5; d_gene: TRBD2; CDR3aa: CAWSWLAAGETQYF; CDR3nt: TGTGCCTGGAGTTGGCTAGCGGCCGGAGAGACCCAGTACTTC
v_gene: TRBV7-2; abundance: NA; j_gene: TRBJ1-5; d_gene: NA; CDR3aa: CASSLRGSNQPQHF; CDR3nt: TGTGCCAGCAGCTTAAGGGGTAGCAATCAGCCCCAGCATTTT
v_gene: TRBV29-1; abundance: NA; j_gene: TRBJ1-5; d_gene: NA; CDR3aa: CSVPGMTGSKPQHF; CDR3nt: TGCAGCGTCCCTGGGATGACAGGTTCCAAGCCCCAGCATTTT
v_gene: TRBV5-4; abundance: NA; j_gene: TRBJ2-7; d_gene: TRBD1; CDR3aa: CASSLGTGGKSEQYF; CDR3nt: TGTGCCAGCAGCTTGGGAACAGGGGGCAAAAGCGAGCAGTACTTC
v_gene: TRBV30; abundance: NA; j_gene: TRBJ1-2; d_gene: TRBD1; CDR3aa: CAWSPDRAANYGYTF; CDR3nt: TGTGCCTGGAGTCCCGACAGGGCTGCTAACTATGGCTACACCTTC
v_gene: TRBV9; abundance: NA; j_gene: TRBJ1-2; d_gene: NA; CDR3aa: CASTQGGSYGYTF; CDR3nt: TGTGCCAGCACCCAAGGGGGTAGTTATGGCTACACCTTC
v_gene: TRBV10-3; abundance: few; j_gene: TRBJ1-4; d_gene: NA; CDR3aa: CAINEGVGEKLFF; CDR3nt: TGTGCCATCAATGAGGGAGTTGGAGAAAAACTGTTTTTT
v_gene: TRBV5-4; abundance: once; j_gene: TRBJ1-1; d_gene: NA; CDR3aa: CASSSDLYRDTEAFF; CDR3nt: TGTGCCAGCAGCTCCGATTTGTATCGGGACACTGAAGCTTTCTTT
v_gene: TRBV7-2; abundance: once; j_gene: TRBJ2-5; d_gene: TRBD2; CDR3aa: CASSLTRSARGQETQYF; CDR3nt: TGTGCCAGCAGCTTAACCCGGTCCGCGCGGGGGCAAGAGACCCAGTACTTC
v_gene: TRBV10-3; abundance: NA; j_gene: TRBJ1-2; d_gene: NA; CDR3aa: CAISDRGRSGYTF; CDR3nt: TGTGCCATCAGTGACAGGGGAAGGAGCGGCTACACCTTC
v_gene: TRBV10-2; abundance: NA; j_gene: TRBJ2-7; d_gene: NA; CDR3aa: CASRAGQRPKSYEQYF; CDR3nt: TGCGCCAGCAGGGCGGGACAGCGACCAAAATCCTACGAGCAGTACTTC
v_gene: TRBV10-3; abundance: NA; j_gene: TRBJ2-2; d_gene: NA; CDR3aa: CAIGQQNTGELFF; CDR3nt: TGTGCCATCGGACAGCAGAACACCGGGGAGCTGTTTTTT
v_gene: TRBV18; abundance: NA; j_gene: TRBJ2-3; d_gene: NA; CDR3aa: CASSPFSSSTDTQYF; CDR3nt: TGTGCCAGCTCACCTTTCAGCTCGAGCACAGATACGCAGTATTTT
v_gene: TRBV30; abundance: few; j_gene: TRBJ1-1; d_gene: NA; CDR3aa: CAVTHPSEAFF; CDR3nt: TGTGCCGTCACCCATCCATCTGAAGCTTTCTTT
v_gene: TRBV19; abundance: NA; j_gene: TRBJ2-3; d_gene: TRBD2; CDR3aa: CASSIVGTSGMRGTQYF; CDR3nt: TGTGCCAGTAGTATAGTTGGGACTAGCGGGATGAGGGGGACGCAGTATTTT
v_gene: TRBV28; abundance: NA; j_gene: TRBJ1-1; d_gene: NA; CDR3aa: CASSPRAAGNTEAFF; CDR3nt: TGTGCCAGCAGTCCACGGGCCGCAGGGAACACTGAAGCTTTCTTT
v_gene: TRBV9; abundance: NA; j_gene: TRBJ1-2; d_gene: TRBD1; CDR3aa: CASSEGQGYGYTF; CDR3nt: TGTGCCAGCAGCGAAGGACAGGGGTATGGCTACACCTTC
v_gene: TRBV20-1; abundance: NA; j_gene: TRBJ1-3; d_gene: NA; CDR3aa: CSAQTGNTIYF; CDR3nt: TGCAGTGCCCAGACAGGAAACACCATATATTTT
v_gene: TRBV7-9; abundance: once; j_gene: TRBJ2-2; d_gene: NA; CDR3aa: CASSSRLSNTGELFF; CDR3nt: TGTGCCAGCAGCTCCAGACTCTCGAACACCGGGGAGCTGTTTTTT
v_gene: TRBV29-1; abundance: NA; j_gene: TRBJ1-1; d_gene: NA; CDR3aa: CSVGPGLRNTEAFF; CDR3nt: TGCAGCGTTGGCCCAGGGTTACGGAACACTGAAGCTTTCTTT
v_gene: TRBV18; abundance: NA; j_gene: TRBJ1-2; d_gene: NA; CDR3aa: CASSPGRGDYGYTF; CDR3nt: TGTGCCAGCTCACCAGGTAGAGGGGACTATGGCTACACCTTC
v_gene: TRBV7-2; abundance: NA; j_gene: TRBJ2-3; d_gene: TRBD1; CDR3aa: CASSQNRGGDTQYF; CDR3nt: TGTGCCAGCAGTCAGAACAGGGGCGGGGATACGCAGTATTTT
v_gene: TRBV6-6; abundance: NA; j_gene: TRBJ2-7; d_gene: NA; CDR3aa: CASSGTLPLLGEQYF; CDR3nt: TGTGCCAGCAGTGGGACTTTGCCCCTCCTCGGCGAGCAGTACTTC
v_gene: TRBV4-1; abundance: NA; j_gene: TRBJ1-1; d_gene: TRBD1; CDR3aa: CASSQGQGFGDTEAFF; CDR3nt: TGCGCCAGCAGCCAGGGACAGGGGTTTGGAGACACTGAAGCTTTCTTT
v_gene: TRBV5-1; abundance: NA; j_gene: TRBJ2-5; d_gene: NA; CDR3aa: CASSLNGAGETQYF; CDR3nt: TGCGCCAGCAGCTTGAATGGGGCTGGAGAGACCCAGTACTTC
v_gene: TRBV6-1; abundance: NA; j_gene: TRBJ1-2; d_gene: TRBD1; CDR3aa: CASSVLGQLANYGYTF; CDR3nt: TGTGCCAGCAGTGTATTGGGACAGCTCGCTAACTATGGCTACACCTTC
v_gene: TRBV6-5; abundance: NA; j_gene: TRBJ1-2; d_gene: NA; CDR3aa: CASRRGPNYGYTF; CDR3nt: TGTGCCAGCAGGAGGGGACCTAACTATGGCTACACCTTC
v_gene: TRBV20-1; abundance: NA; j_gene: TRBJ1-2; d_gene: TRBD1; CDR3aa: CSATGGDGYTF; CDR3nt: TGCAGTGCGACAGGGGGAGATGGCTACACCTTC
v_gene: TRBV6-5; abundance: NA; j_gene: TRBJ2-3; d_gene: NA; CDR3aa: CASRSGGWVDTQYF; CDR3nt: TGTGCCAGCAGGTCAGGGGGGTGGGTAGATACGCAGTATTTT
v_gene: TRBV15; abundance: NA; j_gene: TRBJ1-5; d_gene: NA; CDR3aa: CATSRDPGYSNQPQHF; CDR3nt: TGTGCCACCAGCAGAGATCCCGGATATAGCAATCAGCCCCAGCATTTT
v_gene: TRBV5-1; abundance: NA; j_gene: TRBJ1-5; d_gene: NA; CDR3aa: CASSLGAFGNSNQPQHF; CDR3nt: TGCGCCAGCAGCTTGGGGGCTTTTGGGAATAGCAATCAGCCCCAGCATTTT
v_gene: TRBV7-2; abundance: NA; j_gene: TRBJ2-3; d_gene: NA; CDR3aa: CASSPRFSASTDTQYF; CDR3nt: TGTGCCAGCAGCCCCCGATTTAGTGCCAGCACAGATACGCAGTATTTT
v_gene: TRBV19; abundance: NA; j_gene: TRBJ2-1; d_gene: NA; CDR3aa: CASRRGMAYNEQFF; CDR3nt: TGTGCCAGTCGTCGGGGGATGGCCTACAATGAGCAGTTCTTC
v_gene: TRBV27; abundance: NA; j_gene: TRBJ2-1; d_gene: NA; CDR3aa: CASSFREALGNEQFF; CDR3nt: TGTGCCAGCAGTTTTAGGGAGGCGTTGGGCAATGAGCAGTTCTTC
v_gene: TRBV7-2; abundance: NA; j_gene: TRBJ1-6; d_gene: TRBD1; CDR3aa: CASSLDRGNNSPLHF; CDR3nt: TGTGCCAGCAGCTTAGACAGGGGTAATAATTCACCCCTCCACTTT
v_gene: TRBV2; abundance: NA; j_gene: TRBJ1-4; d_gene: NA; CDR3aa: CASSEGKPLRPEKLFF; CDR3nt: TGTGCCAGCAGTGAAGGGAAACCTCTTCGGCCTGAAAAACTGTTTTTT
v_gene: TRBV29-1; abundance: NA; j_gene: TRBJ2-4; d_gene: TRBD2; CDR3aa: CSVTSGGDIQYF; CDR3nt: TGCAGCGTAACATCCGGGGGGGACATTCAGTACTTC
v_gene: TRBV5-1; abundance: NA; j_gene: TRBJ2-7; d_gene: TRBD2; CDR3aa: CASSLASSGVYEQYF; CDR3nt: TGCGCCAGCAGCTTGGCGTCTAGCGGGGTCTACGAGCAGTACTTC
v_gene: TRBV2; abundance: NA; j_gene: TRBJ1-2; d_gene: TRBD1; CDR3aa: CASSGGQFYGYTF; CDR3nt: TGTGCCAGCAGTGGGGGACAGTTCTATGGCTACACCTTC
v_gene: TRBV18; abundance: NA; j_gene: TRBJ2-5; d_gene: NA; CDR3aa: CASSLFAVETQYF; CDR3nt: TGTGCCAGCTCACTCTTTGCGGTGGAGACCCAGTACTTC
v_gene: TRBV6-5; abundance: once; j_gene: TRBJ1-6; d_gene: TRBD1; CDR3aa: CATTTGGNSSPLHF; CDR3nt: TGTGCCACGACGACAGGGGGAAATAGTTCACCCCTCCACTTT
v_gene: TRBV10-3; abundance: NA; j_gene: TRBJ2-5; d_gene: NA; CDR3aa: CAISERGEETQYF; CDR3nt: TGTGCCATCAGTGAGAGGGGTGAAGAGACCCAGTACTTC
v_gene: TRBV7-9; abundance: NA; j_gene: TRBJ1-3; d_gene: NA; CDR3aa: CATHRDSGNTIYF; CDR3nt: TGTGCCACCCACAGGGACTCTGGAAACACCATATATTTT